These 22 T cell receptor beta chains were all obtained from the same sample, sequenced in a study of T-cell memory formation after mild COVID-19. TCRdb independently ran MiXCR on the 5' RACE reads; one entry per CDR3 protein. The repertoire includes about 160,000 distinct CDR3 sequences, roughly 31% of them detected once, and about 12% sits in the top ten. Sequences were obtained from PBMCs or a T cell subset sorted from them (not recorded which). The receptors stem from an adult woman who had mild COVID-19 (a few samples of this study predate the infection). Cell type and time point are not known.

This clonotype turned up a few times. The CDR3 sequence is CATRPGQGSSSYNEQFF. CDR3 coding DNA: TGTGCCACCAGACCGGGACAGGGTTCGAGCTCCTACAATGAGCAGTTCTTC. This rearrangement joins TRBV24-1 to TRBJ2-1; TRBD1 agrees at 9 bases. Germline CDR1 and CDR2: KGHDR and SFDVKD. The J segment lost 0 bases and the V segment lost 7 bases, leaving 9 bases of the junction unmatched. CDR3 length: 17 amino acids.

This chain joins TRBV12-3 or TRBV12-4 and TRBJ1-1; D unclear. Trimming removed 3 bases from V and 6 bases from J, with 11 bases in between. CDR3 length equals 13 residues. Here the CDR3 DNA reads TGTGCCAGCAGTTTCAGAGGACCCGCTGAAGCTTTCTTT. Its protein is CASSFRGPAEAFF.

This clonotype was observed a few times. The CDR3 region has the DNA TGCGCCAGCAGCACCGGACAGGGAGGAAATAACTATGGCTACACCTTC. As protein: CASSTGQGGNNYGYTF. V is TRBV5-1 and J is TRBJ1-2, with 8 nucleotides matching TRBD1. Germline V gives CDR1 SGHRS, CDR2 YFSETQ. This CDR3 contains 16 residues. Germline trimming cut 4 bases from V and 1 base from J; bases unmatched to any gene: 9. The full variable domain, completed using reference TRBV5-1 and TRBJ1-2, is KAGVTQTPRYLIKTRGQQVTLSCSPISGHRSVSWYQQTPGQGLQFLFEYFSETQRNKGNFPGRFSGRQFSNSRSEMNVSTLELGDSALYLCASSTGQGGNNYGYTFGSGTRLTVV.

The gene calls are TRBV6-2 or TRBV6-3 and TRBJ2-4; TRBD1 matches 9 bases. Germline CDR1 is MNHEY and CDR2 is SVGEGT. V trimming: 6 bases; J trimming: 9 bases; junction bases outside the gene matches: 9. The CDR3 spans 14 residues. The CDR3 nucleotides read TGTGCCAGCAGCCGCGCACAGGGGGCTGGCATTCAGTACTTC. Its translation is CASSRAQGAGIQYF.

This clonotype has just a few counts. The V gene is TRBV24-1, the J gene TRBJ2-1; 8 nucleotides align to TRBD1. CDR3 size: 13 residues. With V trimmed by 4 bases and J by 10 bases, 5 bases remained unmatched. Germline CDR1 is KGHDR and CDR2 is SFDVKD. The CDR3 sequence: CATSEGQAGEQFF. The CDR3 coding sequence is TGTGCCACCAGTGAGGGACAGGCGGGGGAGCAGTTCTTC.

The chain has TRBV11-3 and TRBJ2-7, with D unclear. The CDR3 has 13 amino acids. V dropped 10 bases and J dropped 9 bases, with 22 bases sitting between them. The V gene's germline CDR1 is SGHNT and CDR2 YENEEA. Here the CDR3 DNA reads TGTGCCACCTCTTCCGGGCCTCTCGTTAGGCAGTACTTC. Its protein product is CATSSGPLVRQYF.

This chain links TRBV4-1 with TRBJ1-2, with a tentative D call TRBD1 (5 bases). In germline, CDR1 is MGHRA, CDR2 YSYEKL. The CDR3 covers 15 residues. V was trimmed by 4 bases and J by 4 bases, leaving 16 bases between them. The CDR3 loop reads CASSPRDGGGYGYTF. Written as DNA, the CDR3 is TGCGCCAGCAGCCCCAGGGACGGGGGTGGCTATGGCTACACCTTC.

This chain links TRBV20-1 with TRBJ1-4; D gene ambiguous. Trimming removed 6 bases from V and 8 bases from J, with 19 bases in between. Germline CDR1 and CDR2: DFQATT and SNEGSKA (reference sequence). CDR3 size: 14 residues. CDR3 loop: CSAMEGAGEEKLFF. As DNA, the CDR3 is TGCAGTGCCATGGAAGGTGCCGGGGAGGAAAAACTGTTTTTT.

The chain has TRBV20-1 and TRBJ1-6, with a tentative D call TRBD1 (6 bases). Germline V CDR1 and CDR2: DFQATT, SNEGSKA (reference sequence). CDR3 length: 17 amino acids. V was trimmed by 2 bases and J by 6 bases, leaving 20 bases between them. CDR3 nucleotides: TGCAGTGCTAGACAGCTAGGACAGCCGGCTACTAATTCACCCCTCCACTTT. It yields the protein CSARQLGQPATNSPLHF.

This clonotype was picked up many times. The chain is built from TRBV5-5 and TRBJ2-1; D might be TRBD1 (6 bases). This CDR3 has 16 amino acids. Germline CDR1 and CDR2: SGHKS and YYEKEE (reference sequence). V lost 2 bases and J lost 5, with 17 bases in between. CDR3 sequence: CASSFFRQGRDNEQFF. The CDR3 DNA reads as TGTGCCAGCAGCTTCTTTAGGCAGGGGCGCGACAATGAGCAGTTCTTC.

This clonotype was detected only a few times. The J gene is TRBJ2-2, the V gene TRBV5-1, with D perhaps being TRBD1 or TRBD2 (6 bases each). From germline, CDR1 is SGHRS and CDR2 YFSETQ. V was cut by 6 bases and J by 6 bases, with 18 bases left in between. The CDR3 is 15 amino acids. In nucleotides, the CDR3 is TGCGCCAGCAAGTTTGAAGGGGGACTTGCCGGGGAGCTGTTTTTT. This encodes CASKFEGGLAGELFF.

This chain connects TRBV29-1 to TRBJ1-4; D is unresolved. The CDR3 sequence is 12 residues long. CDR1 and CDR2 from the germline V gene are SQVTM and ANQGSEA. Deletions cut 1 base from V and 6 bases from J, with 6 bases between. This CDR3 reads CSVEGADEKLFF. For the CDR3, the DNA is TGCAGCGTTGAAGGGGCAGATGAAAAACTGTTTTTT.

The V call is TRBV23-1, the J call TRBJ1-5; tentative D call: TRBD1 (5 bases). TRBV23-1 is designated an ORF whose function remains uncertain. The length of the CDR3 is 19 residues. V lost 0 bases and J lost 2, with 20 bases in between. The chain's CDR3 is CASSQSPGCSGYGNQPQHF. The CDR3 nucleotides are TGCGCCAGCAGTCAATCGCCAGGGTGCAGCGGGTACGGCAATCAGCCCCAGCATTTT.

This clonotype was recorded a few times. This rearrangement joins TRBV6-5 to TRBJ2-5; unclear D gene. Germline CDR1 reads MNHEY; CDR2 reads SVGAGI. V was trimmed by 5 bases and J by 5 bases, leaving 12 bases between them. The CDR3 runs to 13 residues. CDR3 residues: CASSKAQRETQYF. The CDR3 region has the DNA TGTGCCAGCAGTAAGGCGCAGAGGGAGACCCAGTACTTC.

Of note for this clonotype: Mismatch with germline at one junction end may stem from a read error. The rearrangement joins TRBV5-6 to TRBJ2-2; TRBD2 aligns across 9 bases. The germline gives CDR1 SGHDT, CDR2 YYEEEE. CDR3 length equals 15 residues. This CDR3 reads CAGSQGLAKDGELFF. The CDR3 region has the DNA TGTGCCGGCAGCCAGGGACTAGCCAAAGACGGGGAGCTGTTTTTT.

This clonotype was detected only a few times. J is TRBJ2-1 and V is TRBV6-5; 7 bases align to TRBD2. Looked up from germline, CDR1 is MNHEY and CDR2 is SVGAGI. The trim removed 5 bases at V and 10 bases at J, leaving 8 bases unmatched. The CDR3 contains 13 residues. The CDR3 reads CASSAPGGGEQFF. CDR3 DNA: TGTGCCAGCAGTGCCCCGGGGGGTGGGGAGCAGTTCTTC.

CDR3 in DNA: TGTGCCAGCAGCAGAGGGACAGGAGGAGATACGCAGTATTTT. This gives the protein CASSRGTGGDTQYF. The rearrangement uses TRBV5-5 and TRBJ2-3; the match to TRBD1 covers 8 bases. The CDR3 runs to 14 residues. Germline CDR1 SGHKS, CDR2 YYEKEE (reference sequence). V trimming: 4 bases; J trimming: 5 bases; junction bases outside the gene matches: 6.

The sample holds a few counts of this clonotype. The V and J genes are TRBV27 and TRBJ2-7, with D possibly being TRBD2 (6 bases). V lost 7 bases and J lost 2, with 15 bases in between. Germline V lookup: CDR1 MNHEY, CDR2 SMNVEV (reference sequence). This CDR3 is built from 14 residues. The CDR3 spells CASMIGSPAYEQYF. The DNA for the CDR3 is TGTGCCAGCATGATCGGGAGTCCGGCCTACGAGCAGTACTTC.

This clonotype was recorded a few times. V usage is TRBV19 and J usage is TRBJ2-1; possibly TRBD2 for D (5 bases). Trimming shortened V by 4 bases and J by 5 bases, and 12 bases separated the two germline ends. The CDR3 has 14 amino acids. Germline CDR1 reads LNHDA; CDR2 reads SQIVND (reference sequence). The CDR3 nucleotides read TGTGCCAGTAGTAGGGTGTGGCGGGACAATGAGCAGTTCTTC. Residues: CASSRVWRDNEQFF. Combining the CDR3 with reference TRBV19 and TRBJ2-1 gives the whole variable domain DGGITQSPKYLFRKEGQNVTLSCEQNLNHDAMYWYRQDPGQGLRLIYYSQIVNDFQKGDIAEGYSVSREKKESFPLTVTSAQKNPTAFYLCASSRVWRDNEQFFGPGTRLTVL.

This clonotype showed up just a few times. The gene calls are TRBV13 and TRBJ2-2, with 10 bases that match TRBD2. Germline V gene data show CDR1 as PRHDT and CDR2 as FYEKMQ (reference sequence). The length of the CDR3 is 18 residues. Germline trimming cut 2 bases from V and 4 bases from J; bases unmatched to any gene: 10. This CDR3 reads CASSLSGLAGVPTGELFF. The CDR3, as DNA: TGTGCCAGCAGCTTATCGGGTCTAGCGGGAGTACCCACCGGGGAGCTGTTTTTT.

There are a few counts of this clonotype. The chain recombines TRBV7-2 with TRBJ2-3; 8 nucleotides match TRBD1. Germline assignment: CDR1 SGHTA and CDR2 FQGNSA. The CDR3 covers 15 residues. The V segment lost 1 base and the J segment 5 bases; nucleotides outside the gene matches: 5. This chain's CDR3 is CASSLGQGAVDTQYF. The CDR3 nucleotides read TGTGCCAGCAGCTTAGGGCAGGGGGCCGTAGATACGCAGTATTTT.

The chain employs TRBV5-1 and TRBJ2-5; D is undetermined. From germline, CDR1 is SGHRS and CDR2 YFSETQ. The ends were cut back, 4 bases at V and 5 bases at J, with 18 bases in the middle. This CDR3 comprises 15 residues. The CDR3 bases are TGCGCCAGCAGCCCTGGACCCCCCGTCGAGGAGACCCAGTACTTC. Translation: CASSPGPPVEETQYF.